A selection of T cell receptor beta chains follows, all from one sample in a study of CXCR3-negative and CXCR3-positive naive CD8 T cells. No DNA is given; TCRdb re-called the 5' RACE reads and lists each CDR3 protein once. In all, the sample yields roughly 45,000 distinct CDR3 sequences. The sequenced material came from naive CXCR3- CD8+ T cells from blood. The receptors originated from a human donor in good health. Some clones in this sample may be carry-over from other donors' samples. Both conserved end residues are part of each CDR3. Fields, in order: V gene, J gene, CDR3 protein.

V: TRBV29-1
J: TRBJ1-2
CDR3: CSVGAATGYTF

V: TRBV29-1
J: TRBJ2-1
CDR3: CSVERAGAREYEQFF

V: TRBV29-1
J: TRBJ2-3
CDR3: CSVEEVGDPTDTQYF

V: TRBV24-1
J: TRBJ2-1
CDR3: CATSDSPGPQDEQFF

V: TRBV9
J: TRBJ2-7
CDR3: CASSPRGTGSYEQYF

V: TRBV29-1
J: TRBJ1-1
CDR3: CSGRGMNTEAFF

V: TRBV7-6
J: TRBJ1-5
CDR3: CASSSTSVQPQHF

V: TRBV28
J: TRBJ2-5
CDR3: CASSPPWGSETQYF

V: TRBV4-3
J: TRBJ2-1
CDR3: CASSQGTSGNSYNEQFF

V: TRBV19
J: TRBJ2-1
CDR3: CASSVGIDEQFF

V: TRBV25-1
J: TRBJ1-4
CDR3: CASSGPSFDEKLFF

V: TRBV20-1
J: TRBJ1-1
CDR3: CSLKRVADTEAFF

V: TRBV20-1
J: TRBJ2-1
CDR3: CSASDGASSYNEQFF

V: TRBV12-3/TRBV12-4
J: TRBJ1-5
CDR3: CASSLANFRSQPQHF

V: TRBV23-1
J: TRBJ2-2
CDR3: CASSHSYTVTGELFF

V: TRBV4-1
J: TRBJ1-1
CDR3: CASSQALGQNTEAFF

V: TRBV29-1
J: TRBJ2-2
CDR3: CSLGGTGELFF

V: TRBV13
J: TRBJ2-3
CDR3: CASSTRTSGSGNTQYF

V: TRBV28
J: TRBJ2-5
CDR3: CASSPDRSRKTQYF

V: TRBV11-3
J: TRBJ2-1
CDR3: CASSPEGSSYNEQFF

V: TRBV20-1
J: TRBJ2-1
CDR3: CSAPTSGGQNEQFF

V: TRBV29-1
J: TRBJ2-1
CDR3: CSVELTSGRVIEQFF

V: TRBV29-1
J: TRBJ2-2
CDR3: CSVWFRTGELFF

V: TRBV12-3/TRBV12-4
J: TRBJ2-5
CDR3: CASSSPGTGGSETQYF

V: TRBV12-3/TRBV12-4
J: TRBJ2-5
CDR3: CASTPSGETQYF

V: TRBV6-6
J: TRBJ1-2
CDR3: CASTEDAGGYTF

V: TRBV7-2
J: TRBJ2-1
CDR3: CASSWGEGLNEQFF

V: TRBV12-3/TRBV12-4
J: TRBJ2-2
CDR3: CASSFPSDGREELFF

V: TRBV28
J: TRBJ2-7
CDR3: CASRHQPALDSSYEQYF

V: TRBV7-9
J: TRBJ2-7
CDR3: CASSLGFGPLSYEQYF

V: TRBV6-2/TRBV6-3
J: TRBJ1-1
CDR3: CASSYNRAFLSNTEAFF

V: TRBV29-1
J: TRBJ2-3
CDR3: CSVYPHRDLTSTDTQYF

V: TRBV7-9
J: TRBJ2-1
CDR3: CASSFMAEQFF

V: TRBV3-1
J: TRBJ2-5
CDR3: CASSNRQGGETQYF

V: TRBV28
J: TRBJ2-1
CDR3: CASSPLASSYNEQFF

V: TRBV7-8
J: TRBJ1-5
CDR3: CASSSDYLNQPQHF

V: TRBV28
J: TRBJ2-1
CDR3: CASSLEQSLPGEYNEQFF

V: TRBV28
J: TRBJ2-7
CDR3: CASSFDQSYEQYF

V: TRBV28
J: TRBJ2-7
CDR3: CASSTTGLAGNFVDEQYF

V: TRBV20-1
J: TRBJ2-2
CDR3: CSARDGQGTGELFF

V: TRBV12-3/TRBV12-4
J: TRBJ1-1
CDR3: CAIGMEGATEAFF

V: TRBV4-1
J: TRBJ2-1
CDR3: CASSLRRGEVEQFF

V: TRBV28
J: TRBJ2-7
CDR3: CASSALLAGVYEQYF